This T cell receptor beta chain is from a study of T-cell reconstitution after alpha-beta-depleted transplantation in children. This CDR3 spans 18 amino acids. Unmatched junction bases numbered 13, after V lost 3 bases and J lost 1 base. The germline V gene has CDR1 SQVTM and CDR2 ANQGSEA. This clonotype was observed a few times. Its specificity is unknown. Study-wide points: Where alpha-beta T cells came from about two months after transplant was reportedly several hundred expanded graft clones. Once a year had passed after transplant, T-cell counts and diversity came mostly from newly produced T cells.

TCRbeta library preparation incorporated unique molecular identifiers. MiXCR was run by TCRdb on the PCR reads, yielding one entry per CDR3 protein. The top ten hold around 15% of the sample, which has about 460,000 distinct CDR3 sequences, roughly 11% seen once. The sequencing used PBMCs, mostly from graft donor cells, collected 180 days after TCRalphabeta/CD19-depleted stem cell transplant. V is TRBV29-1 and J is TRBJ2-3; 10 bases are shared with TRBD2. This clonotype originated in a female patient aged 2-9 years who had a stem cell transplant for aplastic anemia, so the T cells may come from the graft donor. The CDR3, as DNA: TGCAGCGTTGATGGGCTAGCGGGAGTACCCAGGCGCACAGATACGCAGTATTTT. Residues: CSVDGLAGVPRRTDTQYF.